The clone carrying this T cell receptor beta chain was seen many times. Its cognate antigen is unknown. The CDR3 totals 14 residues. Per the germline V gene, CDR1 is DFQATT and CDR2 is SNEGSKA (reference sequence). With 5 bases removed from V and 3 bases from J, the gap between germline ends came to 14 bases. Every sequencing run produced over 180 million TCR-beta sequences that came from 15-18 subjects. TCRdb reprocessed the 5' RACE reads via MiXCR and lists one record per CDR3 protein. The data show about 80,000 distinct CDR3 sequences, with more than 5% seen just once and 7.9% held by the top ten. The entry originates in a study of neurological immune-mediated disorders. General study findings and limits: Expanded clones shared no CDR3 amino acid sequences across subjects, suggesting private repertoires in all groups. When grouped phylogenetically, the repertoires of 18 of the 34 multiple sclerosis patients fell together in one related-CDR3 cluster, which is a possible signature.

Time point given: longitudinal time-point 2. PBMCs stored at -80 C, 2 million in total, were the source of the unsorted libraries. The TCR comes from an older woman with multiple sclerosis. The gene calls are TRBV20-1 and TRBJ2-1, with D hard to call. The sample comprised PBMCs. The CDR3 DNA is TGCAGTGCTGCCGGCAGTACATACTACAATGAGCAGTTCTTC. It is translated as CSAAGSTYYNEQFF.